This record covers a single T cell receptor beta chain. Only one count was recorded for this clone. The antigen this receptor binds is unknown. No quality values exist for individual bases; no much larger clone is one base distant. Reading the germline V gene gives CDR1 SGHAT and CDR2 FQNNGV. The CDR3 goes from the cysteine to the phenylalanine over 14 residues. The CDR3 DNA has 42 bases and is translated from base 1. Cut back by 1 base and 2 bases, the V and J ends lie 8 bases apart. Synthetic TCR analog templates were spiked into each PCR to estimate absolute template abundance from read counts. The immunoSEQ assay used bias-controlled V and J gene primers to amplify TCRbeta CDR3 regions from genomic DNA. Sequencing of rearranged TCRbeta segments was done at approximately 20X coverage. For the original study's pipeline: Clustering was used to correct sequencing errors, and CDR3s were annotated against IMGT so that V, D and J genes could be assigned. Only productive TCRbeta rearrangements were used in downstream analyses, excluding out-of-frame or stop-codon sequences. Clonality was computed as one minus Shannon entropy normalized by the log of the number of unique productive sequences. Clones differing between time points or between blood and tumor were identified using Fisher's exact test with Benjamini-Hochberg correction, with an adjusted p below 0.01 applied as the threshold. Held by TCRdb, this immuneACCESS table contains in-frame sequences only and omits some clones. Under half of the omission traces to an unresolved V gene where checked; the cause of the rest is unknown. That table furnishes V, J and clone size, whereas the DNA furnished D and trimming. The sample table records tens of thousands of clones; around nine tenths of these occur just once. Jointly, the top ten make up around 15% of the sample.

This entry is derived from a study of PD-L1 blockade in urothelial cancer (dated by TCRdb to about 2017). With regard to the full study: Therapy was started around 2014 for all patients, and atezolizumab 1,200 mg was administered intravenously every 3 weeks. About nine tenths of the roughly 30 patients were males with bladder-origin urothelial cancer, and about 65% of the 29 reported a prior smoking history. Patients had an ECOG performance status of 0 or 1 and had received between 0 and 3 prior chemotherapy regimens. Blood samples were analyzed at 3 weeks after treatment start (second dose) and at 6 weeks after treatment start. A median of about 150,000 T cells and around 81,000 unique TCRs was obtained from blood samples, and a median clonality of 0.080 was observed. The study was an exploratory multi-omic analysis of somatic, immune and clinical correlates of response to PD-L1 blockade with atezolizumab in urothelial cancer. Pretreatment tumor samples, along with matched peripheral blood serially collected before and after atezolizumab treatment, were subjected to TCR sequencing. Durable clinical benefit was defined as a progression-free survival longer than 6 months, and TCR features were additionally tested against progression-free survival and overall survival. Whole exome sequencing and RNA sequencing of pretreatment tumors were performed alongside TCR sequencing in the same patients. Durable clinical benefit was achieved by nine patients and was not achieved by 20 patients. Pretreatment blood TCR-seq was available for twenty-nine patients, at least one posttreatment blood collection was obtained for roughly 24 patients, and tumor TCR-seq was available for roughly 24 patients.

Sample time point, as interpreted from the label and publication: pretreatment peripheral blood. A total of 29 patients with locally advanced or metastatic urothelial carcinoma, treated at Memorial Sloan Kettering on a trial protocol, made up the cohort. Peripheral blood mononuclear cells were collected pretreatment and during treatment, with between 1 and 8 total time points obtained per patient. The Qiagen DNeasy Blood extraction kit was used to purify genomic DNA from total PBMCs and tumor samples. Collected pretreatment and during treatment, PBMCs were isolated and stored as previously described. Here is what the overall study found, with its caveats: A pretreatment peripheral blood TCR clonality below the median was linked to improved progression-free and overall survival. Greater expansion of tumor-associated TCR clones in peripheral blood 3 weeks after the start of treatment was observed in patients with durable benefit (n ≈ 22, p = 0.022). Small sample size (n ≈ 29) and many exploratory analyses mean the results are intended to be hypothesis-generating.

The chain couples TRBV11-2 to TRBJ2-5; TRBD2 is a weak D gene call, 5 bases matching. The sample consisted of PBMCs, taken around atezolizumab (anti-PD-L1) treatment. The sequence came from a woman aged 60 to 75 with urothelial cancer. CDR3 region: CASSLGGSQETQYF. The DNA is TGTGCCAGCAGCTTAGGTGGGAGTCAAGAGACCCAGTACTTC.